The source of this T cell receptor (beta chain) is a study of T cells after yellow fever vaccination (dated by TCRdb to the late 2010s). General notes on the study: The SMART-Seq v4 Ultra Low Input RNA kit was used to prepare libraries from fractions with low cell numbers. Bulk TCR alpha and beta repertoires were sequenced longitudinally to track T-cell clones before and after primary and booster YFV17D yellow fever vaccination. The cohort comprised two healthy male donors, one aged 18 to 30 and one aged 30 to 39 years. Blood samples were taken at several timepoints before and after primary and secondary immunization, and bulk PBMC replicates and cell subsets were isolated. Beyond this particular receptor, the publication reports: Computational filtering was required because FACS-sorted repertoires could contain abundant contaminating clonotypes from the bulk population. A small fraction of clonotypes showed up in both the CD4 and CD8 compartments, probably as a result of convergent recombination. Compared with the primary T-cell response, the secondary T-cell response was faster but weaker, reaching its peak on day 5 rather than on day 15. After the booster, most clones that had expanded after primary vaccination were detected again (around 97% of CD4 and about 88% of CD8), suggesting broad maintenance of memory. The study included only two donors, which limits how far the findings can be generalized.

To note about this clonotype: Its recognized antigen is unknown. No clone much larger than this one lies a single base away; base qualities are absent.

The treatment or condition label here, explained by the study, means: live attenuated yellow fever vaccine strain. At each blood-draw timepoint, two biological replicates of bulk PBMCs were obtained. PBMCs were isolated from peripheral blood using a standard Ficoll-Paque protocol. RNA was extracted with TriZol from bulk PBMCs, CD4 and CD8 fractions, and dextramer-positive and dextramer-negative fractions. TCR cDNA was synthesized by 5'RACE template switching, through which a universal primer site and unique molecular identifiers were introduced. Priming of cDNA synthesis was performed from both the TCR alpha and TCR beta constant segments. Library amplification used two PCR steps, and the second PCR step added sample barcodes and sequencing adapters. Sequencing of the libraries was done on either Illumina HiSeq 2500 (2x100 bp) or NovaSeq (2x150 bp). The source study handled its data this way. MIGEC handled demultiplexing of reads and collapsing into UMI consensus sequences, while MiXCR performed V(D)J alignment. Vaccine-responding clonotypes were identified with edgeR using replicate PBMC samples, with FDR below 0.01 and a log2 fold change above 5 up to day 15 being required. Each bulk clonotype was labeled CD4 or CD8 based on which sequenced repertoire, CD4 or CD8, contained the clonotype at higher abundance. TCRdb applied fastp at Q25 and MiXCR to the public reads, then kept only in-frame beta chains. Records with the same CDR3 protein are collapsed into one entry carrying the most frequent genes and DNA. The authors' filters were not applied to this entry. The sample table holds roughly 520,000 distinct CDR3 sequences, of which roughly 22% were seen once. The ten largest clones take up roughly 16% of the sample.

Sequencing was performed on PBMCs, taken 21 days after the first yellow fever vaccination. This clonotype was obtained from a man in his late teens or twenties who received the YFV17D yellow fever vaccine.

The sequenced DNA is TGTGCCAGCAGTCCCCCCGGGGGGCCGGGGGACATTCAGTACTTC. This translates into CASSPPGGPGDIQYF. The chain joins TRBV6-1 to TRBJ2-4; D gene: possibly TRBD2, on 7 matching bases. A distance of 19 bases separates the germline ends of V and J, which lose 5 bases and 8 bases respectively. From the cysteine through the phenylalanine, the CDR3 covers 15 amino acids. The retained sequence is limited to the CDR3, 45 bases, with the frame set at the first base. CDR1 MNHNS and CDR2 SASEGT are derived from the germline V gene.